Each of the 2 T cell receptor beta chains below was sequenced from the same sample in a study of shared clonotypes between healthy human individuals. This table comes from immunoSEQ multiplex PCR, and its TCRdb copy is limited to in-frame clones, with some not included. There are over a million clones in the sample; about 96% occur only once, and over 1% lies in the top ten. What was sequenced was naive CD4+ T cells sorted from blood. Subset described: CD45RA+ positively selected. These receptor sequences come from a man younger than 40 in good health.

The chain carries TRBV11-2 and TRBJ2-7; possible D gene TRBD2, 5 bases. Trimming stripped 5 bases from V and 3 bases from J, with 14 bases between. The CDR3 is made up of 14 amino acids. Germline lookup yields CDR1 SGHAT and CDR2 FQNNGV. The CDR3 protein is CASSEDFPRYEQYF. The DNA of the CDR3 is TGTGCCAGCAGCGAGGACTTCCCGCGCTACGAGCAGTACTTC. Complete variable domain (other parts from reference TRBV11-2 and TRBJ2-7): EAGVAQSPRYKIIEKRQSVAFWCNPISGHATLYWYQQILGQGPKLLIQFQNNGVVDDSQLPKDRFSAERLKGVDSTLKIQPAKLEDSAVYLCASSEDFPRYEQYFGPGTRLTVT.

The chain uses TRBV12-5 and TRBJ2-5, with D tentatively TRBD1 or TRBD2 (5 bases each). Germline values: CDR1 LGHNT, CDR2 FRNRAP. The CDR3 is made up of 14 amino acids. The ends were cut back, 6 bases at V and 1 base at J, with 12 bases in the middle. The CDR3 sequence: CASGTGTIQETQYF. The CDR3 DNA reads TGTGCTAGTGGGACTGGGACCATCCAAGAGACCCAGTACTTC.